Listed here is a single T cell receptor beta chain. The germline gene is not matched at one end of the junction; a read error may be the cause. The data derive from a study of tumor-infiltrating lymphocytes in oesophageal squamous cell carcinoma. TCRdb fed the PCR reads into MiXCR, producing one record per CDR3 protein. The data hold 9,500 to 13,000 distinct CDR3 sequences, with 58% observed a single time. Looked up from germline, CDR1 is SNHLY and CDR2 is FYNNEI. This CDR3 comprises 11 residues. The source is a female donor with esophageal squamous cell carcinoma. V usage is TRBV2 and J usage is TRBJ1-1, with 8 bases matching TRBD1. Sample: esophageal tumor tissue. CDR3 in amino acids: CASRGTDRVCF. The CDR3 nucleotides are TGTGCCAGCAGAGGCACGGACAGGGTTTGTTTT.